These 30 T cell receptor beta chains came from one sample sequenced in a study of tumor-infiltrating lymphocytes in primary liver carcinoma. Germline DNA was also extracted, and blood RNA derived from unsorted whole blood. TCR beta cDNA was prepared out of around 460 ng total RNA by means of a constant-region primer. Three nested multiplex PCR rounds, a slightly modified ARM-PCR method, built the TCR beta libraries. In the first two PCR rounds, TRBV1-TRBV30 forward primers were paired with a C-beta reverse primer, and each round lasted roughly 9 cycles. TCRdb reprocessed the multiplex PCR reads with MiXCR, giving one entry per CDR3 protein. The table includes hundreds of thousands of distinct CDR3 sequences, 58% detected once. The sample was peripheral blood. Every receptor here comes from a woman in her twenties or thirties with primary liver carcinoma and hepatitis B virus infection.

CDR3 residues: CASSYSAWGRFDSPLHF. The CDR3 nucleotides read TGTGCCAGCAGTTACAGTGCCTGGGGGCGATTCGATTCACCCCTCCACTTT. The V and J genes are TRBV6-5 and TRBJ1-6; D may be TRBD1 (6 bases). The V gene's germline CDR1 is MNHEY and CDR2 SVGAGI. Trimming pared 2 bases from V and 8 bases from J, leaving 19 bases between. The CDR3 has 17 residues.

The CDR3: CASSYLAQTDNEQFF. CDR3 coding DNA: TGTGCCAGCAGTTATTTGGCCCAAACCGACAATGAGCAGTTCTTC. The rearrangement joins TRBV12-3 or TRBV12-4 to TRBJ2-1; unclear D gene. This CDR3 comprises 15 residues. Trimming removed 4 bases at V and 5 bases at J, with 15 bases between.

This clonotype showed up just a few times. This may be a read error, as it is one base from a much larger clone. The V call is TRBV29-1, the J call TRBJ2-3, with D unresolved. The CDR3 has 12 residues. CDR1 and CDR2 from the germline V gene are SQVTM and ANQGSEA. Trimming shortened V by 8 bases and J by 0 bases, and 9 bases separated the two germline ends. The CDR3 spells CSIGRSTDTQYF. The CDR3 nucleotides read TGCAGCATTGGGCGGAGCACAGATACGCAGTATTTT.

V is TRBV15 and J is TRBJ2-5; D unresolved. Trimming stripped 1 base from V and 5 bases from J, with 11 bases between. Germline V gene data show CDR1 as LNHNV and CDR2 as YYDKDF (reference sequence). The CDR3 extends over 14 amino acids. The CDR3 DNA is TGTGCCACCAGCAGAGGTAAAGTCCTGGAGACCCAGTACTTC. It yields the protein CATSRGKVLETQYF.

Points on this clonotype: A much bigger clone sits one base away, suggesting this may be a read error. This chain links TRBV5-4 with TRBJ2-1; a weak D match, TRBD1 (7 bases). Germline CDR1 and CDR2: SGHNT and YYREEE (reference sequence). This CDR3 is 18 amino acids long. The CDR3 nucleotides read TGTACCAGCAGCCCCCGAGGGGGCGGGAAGGCGTCCTACAATGAGCAGTTCTTC. Protein sequence: CTSSPRGGGKASYNEQFF.

About this clonotype: An end of the junction does not agree with germline; a read error may underlie this. The chain recombines TRBV6-1 with TRBJ1-5; a weak D match, TRBD1 (6 bases). The CDR3 runs 10 residues. Per the germline V gene, CDR1 is MNHNS and CDR2 is SASEGT. CDR3 DNA sequence: TGTGTGGGGGGCAATCAGCCCCCGCATTTT. Protein product: CVGGNQPPHF.

Concerning this clonotype itself: This may arise from a read error, as a much more abundant clone is one base away. The genes are TRBV10-2 and TRBJ2-2; TRBD1 matches 8 bases. V trimming: 6 bases; J trimming: 4 bases; junction bases outside the gene matches: 4. The CDR3 totals 14 residues. Germline lookup yields CDR1 WSHSY and CDR2 SAAADI. The CDR3 coding sequence is TGCGCCAGCAGCACCGGGACAGGCACCGGGGAGCTGTTTTTT. This gives the protein CASSTGTGTGELFF.

Of note for this clonotype: At one end, the junction sequence differs from germline, possibly due to a read error. This chain uses TRBV11-2 with TRBJ2-7; TRBD2 matches at 9 bases. Germline V gene data show CDR1 as SGHAT and CDR2 as FQNNGV. The CDR3 totals 14 residues. The CDR3 bases are TGTGCCAACAGCTTAGCGGGAGTTGCGTTCGAGCAGTACTTC. It yields the protein CANSLAGVAFEQYF.

This clonotype has a count of ten or more. The rearrangement joins TRBV6-5 to TRBJ1-1; possibly TRBD1 for D (6 bases). With 7 bases removed from V and 3 bases from J, the gap between germline ends came to 12 bases. Germline values: CDR1 MNHEY, CDR2 SVGAGI. The CDR3 runs 13 residues. The CDR3 region is CASNVQGHTEAFF. CDR3 nucleotides: TGTGCCAGCAATGTACAGGGCCACACTGAAGCTTTCTTT.

A word on this clonotype: An end of the junction does not agree with germline; a read error may underlie this. This chain joins TRBV11-2 and TRBJ1-1; D possibly corresponds to TRBD1 (5 bases). Per germline, CDR1 SGHAT and CDR2 FQNNGV. CDR3 length: 14 amino acids. This chain's CDR3 is CGSSLTRQNTEASF. The CDR3 coding sequence is TGTGGCAGCAGCCTAACTAGACAGAACACTGAAGCTTCCTTT.

This sequence joins TRBV6-6 and TRBJ2-4; TRBD1 is a possible D gene (5 bases). CDR1 and CDR2 (germline): MNHNY, SVGAGI (reference sequence). This CDR3 region has 17 residues. The V and J ends lost 8 bases and 3 bases respectively, with 23 bases between them. The CDR3 loop is CASLSSTERRGKNIQYF. In nucleotides, the CDR3 is TGTGCCAGCCTTTCGTCGACAGAGAGGCGCGGCAAAAACATTCAGTACTTC.

This clonotype has just one count. The gene calls are TRBV11-2 and TRBJ2-3; 8 nucleotides align to TRBD2. The ends lost 4 bases at V and 6 bases at J; junction bases unmatched: 9. The CDR3 runs to 15 residues. Germline V lookup: CDR1 SGHAT, CDR2 FQNNGV. The CDR3 spells CASSWGSGRTDTQYF. In DNA form, the CDR3 reads TGTGCCAGCAGCTGGGGCAGCGGGAGAACTGATACGCAGTATTTT.

This clonotype was detected once. Because it lacks the conserved phenylalanine or tryptophan at the end, this CDR3 is likely a read error. The chain is built from TRBV11-2 and TRBJ2-2, with 8 bases aligning to TRBD1. Germline V gene lookup returns CDR1 SGHAT and CDR2 FQNNGV. This CDR3 has 16 residues. With 4 bases clipped from V and 6 bases from J, the junction kept 10 bases outside the gene matches. The CDR3 DNA follows: TGTGCCAGCAGCTCCAGACAGGGGATAAGCCCCGGGGAGCTGTTTTAT. Protein: CASSSRQGISPGELFY.

Of note for this clonotype: Mismatch with germline at one junction end may stem from a read error. The chain has TRBV6-2 or TRBV6-3 and TRBJ2-7; no definite D call. CDR1 is MNHEY and CDR2 is SVGEGT in the germline V gene. The CDR3 length is 13 residues. DNA for the CDR3: TGTGCCAGCCGGGCCACCAGCTCCTACGAGCAGTGCTTC. Translating it yields CASRATSSYEQCF.

To note about this clonotype: This may arise from a read error, as a much more abundant clone is one base away. The rearrangement joins TRBV6-2 or TRBV6-3 to TRBJ1-4; D call uncertain. This CDR3 comprises 16 residues. The V gene's germline CDR1 is MNHEY and CDR2 SVGEGT. V dropped 10 bases and J dropped 3 bases, with 21 bases sitting between them. The CDR3 coding sequence is TGTGCCAAACCTGACGGCAACTATTGGGCTAATGAAAAACTGTTTTTT. Its translation is CAKPDGNYWANEKLFF.

This clonotype was detected many times. The J gene is TRBJ1-1, the V gene TRBV11-3; tentative D call: TRBD1 (6 bases). CDR3 length equals 15 residues. Per germline, CDR1 SGHNT and CDR2 YENEEA. With 5 bases removed from V and 0 bases from J, the gap between germline ends came to 13 bases. CDR3 protein: CASSVLGGLNTEAFF. The DNA for the CDR3 is TGTGCCAGCAGCGTTTTAGGGGGTCTGAACACTGAAGCTTTCTTT.

To note about this clonotype: A much larger clone is a single base away; this may be a read error. The V call is TRBV6-1, the J call TRBJ1-1; no definite D call. V gave up 5 bases and J gave up 8 bases, with 18 bases separating them. Germline values: CDR1 MNHNS, CDR2 SASEGT. This CDR3 region has 14 residues. The CDR3 here is CASSYTVTRTEAFF. The CDR3 coding sequence is TGTGCCAGCAGTTACACCGTGACACGGACCGAAGCTTTCTTT.

This clonotype has a single count. The chain employs TRBV6-1 and TRBJ1-2; D is unresolved. Trimming cost V 10 bases and J 2 bases, with 17 bases left between them. Germline CDR1 and CDR2: MNHNS and SASEGT. The CDR3 totals 14 residues. Here the CDR3 reads CANTRADTNYGYTF. For the CDR3, the DNA is TGTGCCAACACGAGAGCGGATACCAACTATGGCTACACCTTC.

This clonotype was counted between two and nine times. V usage is TRBV7-8 and J usage is TRBJ2-7; perhaps D is TRBD1 or TRBD2 (5 bases each). The V and J ends lost 4 bases and 6 bases respectively, with 19 bases between them. This CDR3 is built from 15 residues. Germline V gene data show CDR1 as SGHVS and CDR2 as FQNEAQ. The CDR3 loop reads CASSSTTGRYLEQYF. CDR3 sequence (DNA): TGTGCCAGCAGCTCAACCACGGGACGCTATCTCGAGCAGTACTTC.

The chain couples TRBV7-8 to TRBJ2-5; maybe TRBD2 (5 bases). This CDR3 is built from 16 residues. The ends were cut back, 1 base at V and 1 base at J, with 13 bases in the middle. Germline V gene data show CDR1 as SGHVS and CDR2 as FQNEAQ. The CDR3 region is CASSLGVTRPQETQYF. The CDR3 DNA follows: TGTGCCAGCAGCTTAGGGGTTACTAGGCCCCAAGAGACCCAGTACTTC.

In this sample, this clonotype turned up once. The chain couples TRBV12-3 or TRBV12-4 to TRBJ2-3; no reliable D call. This CDR3 has 13 amino acids. V was cut by 3 bases and J by 4 bases, with 8 bases left in between. Written as DNA, the CDR3 is TGTGCCAGCAGTTTTGGCGGTTCAGATACGCAGTATTTT. This translates into CASSFGGSDTQYF.

This clonotype came up once. This chain connects TRBV6-4 to TRBJ1-1; D is possibly TRBD1 (5 bases). Germline assignment: CDR1 MRHNA and CDR2 SNTAGT. V lost 6 bases and J lost 4, with 18 bases in between. This CDR3 has 15 residues. CDR3 in amino acids: CASSEGSSGRTEAFF. The CDR3 DNA is TGTGCCAGCAGCGAAGGGAGCTCGGGGCGCACTGAAGCTTTCTTT.

On this clonotype itself: Without the conserved terminal phenylalanine or tryptophan, this CDR3 likely stems from a read error. Written as DNA, the CDR3 is TGTGCCAGCAGCTTGTCCCCCTTAGGGGAAGGCTACACCTCC. Protein: CASSLSPLGEGYTS. The rearrangement joins TRBV11-2 to TRBJ1-2; D is perhaps TRBD1 (5 bases). V lost 3 bases and J lost 8, with 16 bases in between. Germline CDR1 reads SGHAT; CDR2 reads FQNNGV. The CDR3 covers 14 residues.

V gene TRBV6-5 combines with J gene TRBJ2-7; unclear D gene. CDR1 MNHEY and CDR2 SVGAGI come from the germline V gene. The germline V and J ends were trimmed by 6 bases and 1 base, with 16 bases remaining between them. The CDR3 spans 15 residues. The CDR3 spells CASSPNWRSSYEQYF. The CDR3 DNA follows: TGTGCCAGCAGCCCCAACTGGCGGTCATCCTACGAGCAGTACTTC.

Concerning this clonotype itself: Given a much more abundant clone one base away, this may be a read error. The genes are TRBV6-5 and TRBJ2-7; 14 positions match TRBD2. Looked up from germline, CDR1 is MNHEY and CDR2 is SVGAGI. This CDR3 is built from 16 residues. The CDR3 here is CASSRTSGRPTYKQYF. As DNA, the CDR3 is TGTGCCAGCAGTCGGACTAGCGGGAGGCCCACCTACAAGCAGTACTTC.

Worth noting for this clonotype: This may arise from a read error, as a much more abundant clone is one base away. This chain joins TRBV29-1 and TRBJ2-7; 10 positions agree with TRBD2. Germline V lookup: CDR1 SQVTM, CDR2 ANQGSEA. The CDR3 is 13 residues long. Written as DNA, the CDR3 is TGCGGCGTCGGGGGACTAGCGCCCTACGAGCAGTACTTC. Its protein product is CGVGGLAPYEQYF.

This clonotype was found a few times. This chain links TRBV12-3 or TRBV12-4 with TRBJ2-3; D is undetermined. V gave up 7 bases and J gave up 4 bases, with 9 bases separating them. The CDR3 is 12 residues long. The CDR3 region has the DNA TGTGCCAGCAAAGGGTTAGCAGATACGCAGTATTTT. Protein product: CASKGLADTQYF.

This clonotype was found a few times. A much more abundant neighbour one base away suggests this may be a read error. The gene calls are TRBV29-1 and TRBJ2-7, with 15 nucleotides matching TRBD2. CDR3 length equals 16 residues. Germline V lookup: CDR1 SQVTM, CDR2 ANQGSEA. V shed 5 bases, J shed 8 bases, and the junction held 13 bases outside the gene matches. For the CDR3, the DNA is TGCAGCGTTCCTGGACTAGCGGGAGGGGGAGTGGACAAGCAGTACTTC. Protein product: CSVPGLAGGGVDKQYF.

As concerns this clonotype: A much larger clone lies a single base off, so this may be a read error. The chain joins TRBV6-2 or TRBV6-3 to TRBJ2-1, with 13 nucleotides matching TRBD2. The germline gives CDR1 MNHEY, CDR2 SVGEGT. This CDR3 comprises 18 residues. In DNA form, the CDR3 reads TGTGCCAGCAGTAACTCGGGACTAGCGGGGTACTCCTACAATGAGCAGTTCTTC. It codes for CASSNSGLAGYSYNEQFF.

This clonotype was recorded at least ten times. The rearrangement links TRBV6-1 to TRBJ1-6, with unresolved D. V lost 8 bases to trimming and J lost 9 bases, with 26 bases between them. Germline loops: CDR1 MNHNS, CDR2 SASEGT. CDR3 length: 17 amino acids. Here the CDR3 reads CASRTGWGGSNSSPLHF. In nucleotides, the CDR3 is TGTGCCAGCCGGACGGGATGGGGAGGAAGTAATAGTTCACCCCTCCACTTT.